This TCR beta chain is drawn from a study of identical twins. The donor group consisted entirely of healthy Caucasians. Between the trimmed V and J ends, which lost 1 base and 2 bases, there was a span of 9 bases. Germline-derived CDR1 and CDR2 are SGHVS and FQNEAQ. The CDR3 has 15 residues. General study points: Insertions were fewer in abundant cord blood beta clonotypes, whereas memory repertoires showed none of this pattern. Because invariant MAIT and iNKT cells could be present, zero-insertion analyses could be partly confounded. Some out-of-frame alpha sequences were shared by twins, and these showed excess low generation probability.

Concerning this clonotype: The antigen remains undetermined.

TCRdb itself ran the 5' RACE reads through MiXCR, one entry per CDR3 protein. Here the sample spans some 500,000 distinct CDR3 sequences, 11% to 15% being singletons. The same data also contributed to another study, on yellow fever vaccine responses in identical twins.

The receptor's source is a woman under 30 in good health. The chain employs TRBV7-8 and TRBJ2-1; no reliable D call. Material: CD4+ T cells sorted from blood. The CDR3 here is CASSLVGLAYNEQFF. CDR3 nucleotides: TGTGCCAGCAGCTTAGTGGGGTTGGCCTACAATGAGCAGTTCTTC.